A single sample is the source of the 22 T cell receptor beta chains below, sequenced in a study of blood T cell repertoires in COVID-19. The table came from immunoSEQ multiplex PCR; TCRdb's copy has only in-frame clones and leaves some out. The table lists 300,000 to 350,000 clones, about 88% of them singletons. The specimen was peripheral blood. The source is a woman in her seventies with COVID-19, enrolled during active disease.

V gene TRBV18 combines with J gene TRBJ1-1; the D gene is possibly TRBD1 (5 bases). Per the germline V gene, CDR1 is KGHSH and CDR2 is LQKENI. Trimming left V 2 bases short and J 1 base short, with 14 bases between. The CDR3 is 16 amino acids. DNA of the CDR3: TGTGCCAGCTCACCATGGGGGGGTTTACAGAACACTGAAGCTTTCTTT. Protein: CASSPWGGLQNTEAFF. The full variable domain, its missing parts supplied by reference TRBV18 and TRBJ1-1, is NAGVMQNPRHLVRRRGQEARLRCSPMKGHSHVYWYRQLPEEGLKFMVYLQKENIIDESGMPKERFSAEFPKEGPSILRIQQVVRGDSAAYFCASSPWGGLQNTEAFFGQGTRLTVV.

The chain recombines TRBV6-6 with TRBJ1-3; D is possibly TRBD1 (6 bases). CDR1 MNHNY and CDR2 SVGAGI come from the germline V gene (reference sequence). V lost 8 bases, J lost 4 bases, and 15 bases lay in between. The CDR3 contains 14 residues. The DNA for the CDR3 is TGTGCCAGCGGCGAACAGGGTGACGGAAACACCATATATTTT. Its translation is CASGEQGDGNTIYF.

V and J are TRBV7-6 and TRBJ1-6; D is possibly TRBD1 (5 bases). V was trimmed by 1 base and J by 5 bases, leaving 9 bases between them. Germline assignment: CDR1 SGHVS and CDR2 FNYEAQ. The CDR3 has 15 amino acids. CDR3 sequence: CASSLEAGHNSPLHF. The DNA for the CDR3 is TGTGCCAGCAGCTTAGAGGCAGGGCATAATTCACCCCTCCACTTT.

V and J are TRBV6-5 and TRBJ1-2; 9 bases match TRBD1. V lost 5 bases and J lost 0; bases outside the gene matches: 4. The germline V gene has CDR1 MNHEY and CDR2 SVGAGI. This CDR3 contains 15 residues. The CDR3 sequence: CASSPRQGANYGYTF. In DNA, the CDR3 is TGTGCCAGCAGTCCCCGACAGGGGGCTAACTATGGCTACACCTTC.

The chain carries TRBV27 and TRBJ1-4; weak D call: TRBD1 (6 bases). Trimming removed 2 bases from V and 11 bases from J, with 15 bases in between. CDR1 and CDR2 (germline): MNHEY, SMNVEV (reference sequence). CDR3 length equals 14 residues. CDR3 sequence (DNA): TGTGCCAGCAGTTTAAGGGGGACATTAGAGAAACTGTTTTTT. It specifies CASSLRGTLEKLFF.

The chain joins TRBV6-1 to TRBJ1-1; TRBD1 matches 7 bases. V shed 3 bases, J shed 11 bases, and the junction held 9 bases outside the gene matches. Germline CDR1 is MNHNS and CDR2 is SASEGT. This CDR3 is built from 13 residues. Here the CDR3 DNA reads TGTGCCAGCAGTGAGACAGGGCCTCTATGGGCTTTCTTT. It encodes CASSETGPLWAFF.

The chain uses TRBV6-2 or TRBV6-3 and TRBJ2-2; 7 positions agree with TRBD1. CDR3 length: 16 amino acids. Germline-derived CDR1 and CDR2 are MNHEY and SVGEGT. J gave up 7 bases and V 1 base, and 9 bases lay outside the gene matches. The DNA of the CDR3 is TGTGCCAGCAGTTACTATAAACAGGGGTTAGACGGGGAGCTGTTTTTT. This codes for CASSYYKQGLDGELFF.

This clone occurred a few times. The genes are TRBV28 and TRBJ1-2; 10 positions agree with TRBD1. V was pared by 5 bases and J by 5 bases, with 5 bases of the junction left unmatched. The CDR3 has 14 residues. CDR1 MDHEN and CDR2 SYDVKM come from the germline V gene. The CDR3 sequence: CASSAGTGAYGYTF. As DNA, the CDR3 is TGTGCCAGCAGTGCTGGGACAGGGGCATATGGCTACACCTTC.

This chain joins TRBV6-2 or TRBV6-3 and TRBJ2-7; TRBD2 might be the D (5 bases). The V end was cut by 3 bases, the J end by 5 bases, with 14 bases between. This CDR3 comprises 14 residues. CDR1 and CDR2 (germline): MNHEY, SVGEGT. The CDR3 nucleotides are TGTGCCAGCAGTTATCAGCGGCCCCCTAACGAGCAGTACTTC. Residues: CASSYQRPPNEQYF.

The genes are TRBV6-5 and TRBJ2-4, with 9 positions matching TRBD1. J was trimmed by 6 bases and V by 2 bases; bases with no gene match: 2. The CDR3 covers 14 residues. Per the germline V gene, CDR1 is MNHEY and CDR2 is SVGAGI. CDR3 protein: CASSYRGQGNIQYF. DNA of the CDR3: TGTGCCAGCAGTTACCGGGGACAGGGAAACATTCAGTACTTC.

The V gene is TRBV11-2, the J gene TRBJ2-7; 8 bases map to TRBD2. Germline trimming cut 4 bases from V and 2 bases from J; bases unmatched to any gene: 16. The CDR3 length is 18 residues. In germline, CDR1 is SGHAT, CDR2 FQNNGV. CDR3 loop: CASSYSSFGGGPTYEQYF. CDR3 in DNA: TGTGCCAGCAGCTATTCTAGCTTTGGCGGGGGGCCCACCTACGAGCAGTACTTC.

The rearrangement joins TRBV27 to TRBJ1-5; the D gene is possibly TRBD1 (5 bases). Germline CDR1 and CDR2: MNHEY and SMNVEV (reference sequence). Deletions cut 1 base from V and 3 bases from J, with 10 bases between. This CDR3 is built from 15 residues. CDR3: CASSLYRGNNQPQHF. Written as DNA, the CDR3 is TGTGCCAGCAGTTTATACCGGGGGAACAATCAGCCCCAGCATTTT.

In nucleotides, the CDR3 is TGTGCCACCAGTGATTTGGGAGATAACTATGGCTACACCTTC. Its translation is CATSDLGDNYGYTF. The chain carries TRBV24-1 and TRBJ1-2, with D unclear. The ends were cut back, 0 bases at V and 1 base at J, with 5 bases in the middle. This CDR3 spans 14 amino acids. CDR1 and CDR2 (germline): KGHDR, SFDVKD.

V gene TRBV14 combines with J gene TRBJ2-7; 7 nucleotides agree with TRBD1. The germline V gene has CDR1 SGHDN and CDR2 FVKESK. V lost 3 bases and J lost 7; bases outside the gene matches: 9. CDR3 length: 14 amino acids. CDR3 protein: CASSHYKGAKEQYF. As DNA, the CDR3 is TGTGCCAGCAGCCATTATAAGGGGGCGAAAGAGCAGTACTTC.

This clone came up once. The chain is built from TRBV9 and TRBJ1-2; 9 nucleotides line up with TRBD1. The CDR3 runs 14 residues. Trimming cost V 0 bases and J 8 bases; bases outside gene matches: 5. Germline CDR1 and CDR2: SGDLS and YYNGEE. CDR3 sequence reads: CASSVDRGPRGYTF. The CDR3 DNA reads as TGTGCCAGCAGCGTAGACAGGGGGCCTCGAGGCTACACCTTC.

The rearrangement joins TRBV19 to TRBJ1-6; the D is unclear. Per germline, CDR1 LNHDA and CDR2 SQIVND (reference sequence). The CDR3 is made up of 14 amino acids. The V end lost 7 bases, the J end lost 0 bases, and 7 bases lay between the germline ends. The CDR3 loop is CASKQSSYNSPLHF. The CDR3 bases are TGTGCCAGTAAACAGAGCTCCTATAATTCACCCCTCCACTTT. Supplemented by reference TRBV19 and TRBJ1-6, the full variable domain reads DGGITQSPKYLFRKEGQNVTLSCEQNLNHDAMYWYRQDPGQGLRLIYYSQIVNDFQKGDIAEGYSVSREKKESFPLTVTSAQKNPTAFYLCASKQSSYNSPLHFGNGTRLTVT.

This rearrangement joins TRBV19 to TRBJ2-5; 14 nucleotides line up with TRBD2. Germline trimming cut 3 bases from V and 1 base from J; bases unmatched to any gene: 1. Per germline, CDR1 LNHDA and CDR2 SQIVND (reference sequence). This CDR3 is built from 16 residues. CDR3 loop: CASSMGLAGAQETQYF. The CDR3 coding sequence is TGTGCCAGTAGTATGGGACTAGCGGGGGCCCAAGAGACCCAGTACTTC.

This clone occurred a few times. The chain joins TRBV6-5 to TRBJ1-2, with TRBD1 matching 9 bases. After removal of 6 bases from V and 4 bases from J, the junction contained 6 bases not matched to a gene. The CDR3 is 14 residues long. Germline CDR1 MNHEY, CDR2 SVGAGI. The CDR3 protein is CASSPDRGSYGYTF. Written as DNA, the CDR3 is TGTGCCAGCAGCCCGGACAGGGGAAGCTATGGCTACACCTTC.

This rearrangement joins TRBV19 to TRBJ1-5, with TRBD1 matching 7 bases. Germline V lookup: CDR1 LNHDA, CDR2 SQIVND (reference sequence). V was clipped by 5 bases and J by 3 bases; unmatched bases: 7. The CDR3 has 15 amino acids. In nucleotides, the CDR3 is TGTGCCAGTAGTCCTTCGGGACAGTTCAATCAGCCCCAGCATTTT. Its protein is CASSPSGQFNQPQHF.

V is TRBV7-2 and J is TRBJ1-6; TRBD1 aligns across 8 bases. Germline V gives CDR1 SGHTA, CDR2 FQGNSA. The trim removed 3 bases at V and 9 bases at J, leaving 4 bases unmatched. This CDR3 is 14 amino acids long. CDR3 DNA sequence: TGTGCCAGCAGCTTCCGACAGGGGACTTCACCCCTCCACTTT. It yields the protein CASSFRQGTSPLHF. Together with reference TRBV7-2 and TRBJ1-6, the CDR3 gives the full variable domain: GAGVSQSPSNKVTEKGKDVELRCDPISGHTALYWYRQSLGQGLEFLIYFQGNSAPDKSGLPSDRFSAERTGGSVSTLTIQRTQQEDSAVYLCASSFRQGTSPLHFGNGTRLTVT.

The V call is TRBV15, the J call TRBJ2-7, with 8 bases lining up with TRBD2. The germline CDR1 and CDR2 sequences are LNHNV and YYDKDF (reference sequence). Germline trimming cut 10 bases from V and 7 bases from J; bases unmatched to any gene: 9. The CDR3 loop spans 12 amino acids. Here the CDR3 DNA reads TGTGCCATTGCCGGGACTAGGGGAGAGCAGTACTTC. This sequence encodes CAIAGTRGEQYF.

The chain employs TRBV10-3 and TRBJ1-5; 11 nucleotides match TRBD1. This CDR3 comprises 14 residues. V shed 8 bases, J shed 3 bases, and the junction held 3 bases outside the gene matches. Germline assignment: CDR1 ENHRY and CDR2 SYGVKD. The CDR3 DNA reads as TGTGCCATCGGACAGGGGGCTATCAATCAGCCCCAGCATTTT. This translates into CAIGQGAINQPQHF.